This TCR beta chain was identified in a study of cytomegalovirus exposure and HLA in healthy donors. Assay used: immunoSEQ multiplex PCR; TCRdb lists only in-frame clones, some missing. The sample yields hundreds of thousands of clones, roughly 86% seen once. Study outcomes and limitations: Confirmation in vitro established that three CMV-associated chains were specific for CMV antigens.

As for this clone: Its antigen is unidentified.

The origin of this receptor is a woman in her 30s in good health and CMV-seropositive. The sequenced sample was PBMCs.

CDR3 amino acids: CASSAVNTGELFF. DNA for the CDR3: TGTGCCAGCAGCGCCGTTAACACCGGGGAGCTGTTTTTT. This chain connects TRBV9 to TRBJ2-2; no reliable D call. Germline lookup yields CDR1 SGDLS and CDR2 YYNGEE. This CDR3 is 13 amino acids long. V lost 3 bases, J lost 2 bases, and 5 bases lay in between.